Listed below are T cell receptor beta chains from one sample, sequenced in a study of T cell responses to AZD1222 COVID-19 vaccine. Profiling relied on immunoSEQ multiplex PCR, and the TCRdb table lists in-frame clones only, not all of them. The sample has about 270,000 clones, 85% to 95% seen once. The starting material was peripheral blood, obtained 28 days after the second AZD1222 dose. The receptors were gathered from an adult who received the AZD1222 COVID-19 vaccine. CDR3s include the opening cysteine and the closing phenylalanine or tryptophan. A D gene is named only where the DNA matches it firmly. Clone size, where shown, is once, few, many, or a class for clones that have expanded.

J	V	D	size	CDR3	DNA
TRBJ2-1	TRBV6-5	TRBD1	NA	CASSYSGQGNDEQFF	TGTGCCAGCAGTTACTCGGGACAGGGGAACGATGAGCAGTTCTTC
TRBJ1-2	TRBV12-3/TRBV12-4	TRBD1	NA	CASSYEQGFGYTF	TGTGCCAGCAGTTACGAACAGGGGTTTGGCTACACCTTC
TRBJ1-1	TRBV2	TRBD1	NA	CASRDRGPEAFF	TGTGCCAGCAGAGACAGGGGCCCTGAAGCTTTCTTT
TRBJ2-2	TRBV5-1	TRBD2	many	CASSLAGARNTGELFF	TGCGCCAGCAGCTTAGCGGGGGCCCGGAACACCGGGGAGCTGTTTTTT
TRBJ1-2	TRBV4-1	NA	NA	CASSQEKGDGVGGYTF	TGCGCCAGCAGCCAAGAAAAAGGGGACGGGGTTGGAGGCTACACCTTC
TRBJ1-3	TRBV10-3	NA	NA	CAIRPAGGGNTIYF	TGTGCCATCCGCCCTGCGGGGGGAGGAAACACCATATATTTT
TRBJ1-2	TRBV2	NA	NA	CASSDVRNYGYTF	TGTGCCAGCAGTGATGTGAGAAATTATGGCTACACCTTC
TRBJ1-5	TRBV21-1	NA	NA	CASTWGGGQPQHF	TGTGCCAGCACCTGGGGGGGCGGGCAGCCCCAGCATTTT
TRBJ2-3	TRBV15	NA	NA	CATSRGWGRSTDTQYF	TGTGCCACCAGCAGAGGATGGGGACGAAGCACAGATACGCAGTATTTT
TRBJ2-1	TRBV12-3/TRBV12-4	NA	NA	CASSLFATPEFF	TGTGCCAGCAGTTTATTTGCGACCCCGGAATTCTTC
TRBJ2-1	TRBV28	TRBD2	NA	CASSSYSGGIYNEQFF	TGTGCCAGCAGTTCCTATAGCGGGGGGATTTACAATGAGCAGTTCTTC
TRBJ2-3	TRBV7-7	NA	once	CASSALWTARYTQYF	TGTGCTAGCAGCGCCCTTTGGACAGCTCGGTATACGCAGTATTTT
TRBJ1-6	TRBV28	TRBD1	NA	CASRPPGTGSSPLHF	TGTGCCAGCAGGCCACCCGGGACAGGGTCTTCACCCCTCCACTTT
TRBJ1-6	TRBV27	NA	few	CASSTEPNSPLHF	TGTGCCAGTTCGACAGAGCCCAATTCACCCCTCCACTTT
TRBJ2-7	TRBV15	TRBD1	NA	CATSRRDRGLSYEQYF	TGTGCCACCAGCAGGCGGGACAGGGGGCTCTCCTACGAGCAGTACTTC
TRBJ1-2	TRBV2	TRBD1	NA	CASSEGEGQGATF	TGTGCCAGCAGTGAAGGAGAGGGACAGGGGGCCACCTTC
TRBJ1-2	TRBV10-3	TRBD1	NA	CAISERQGGGYTF	TGTGCCATCAGTGAGCGACAGGGGGGAGGCTACACCTTC
TRBJ2-7	TRBV5-5	NA	NA	CASSSGVGEQYF	TGTGCCAGCAGCTCAGGGGTGGGCGAGCAGTACTTC
TRBJ1-1	TRBV28	TRBD1	NA	CASLMDRQLWTEAFF	TGTGCCAGCCTTATGGACAGGCAGCTCTGGACTGAAGCTTTCTTT
TRBJ1-6	TRBV7-8	NA	NA	CASSPGPAGINSPLHF	TGTGCCAGCAGCCCGGGCCCCGCAGGGATTAATTCACCCCTCCACTTT
TRBJ2-3	TRBV20-1	NA	NA	CSASRGPSTDTQYF	TGCAGTGCTAGTCGGGGGCCGAGCACAGATACGCAGTATTTT
TRBJ2-2	TRBV6-5	TRBD2	NA	CASLGLAANTGELFF	TGTGCCAGCTTGGGACTAGCGGCGAACACCGGGGAGCTGTTTTTT
TRBJ1-1	TRBV12-5	NA	NA	CASGSGVWDTEAFF	TGTGCTAGTGGCTCAGGGGTGTGGGACACTGAAGCTTTCTTT
TRBJ1-4	TRBV5-1	TRBD1	NA	CASSTWTGASEKLFF	TGCGCCAGCAGCACCTGGACAGGGGCGAGTGAAAAACTGTTTTTT
TRBJ1-4	TRBV7-9	NA	NA	CASSKDGVEKLFF	TGTGCCAGCAGCAAAGACGGGGTTGAAAAACTGTTTTTT
TRBJ1-6	TRBV10-3	TRBD1	NA	CAISDPAQGLSYNSPLHF	TGTGCCATCAGTGACCCAGCACAGGGGCTCTCCTATAATTCACCCCTCCACTTT
TRBJ2-3	TRBV4-2	NA	once	CASSQGSGLGTDTQYF	TGTGCCAGCAGCCAAGGTTCCGGGTTGGGGACAGATACGCAGTATTTT
TRBJ2-7	TRBV9	NA	NA	CASSLDGVLGEQYF	TGTGCCAGCAGCCTCGATGGTGTTCTGGGGGAGCAGTACTTC
TRBJ1-2	TRBV21-1	NA	NA	CASWDQGKDGYTF	TGTGCCAGCTGGGACCAAGGAAAGGACGGCTACACCTTC
TRBJ1-6	TRBV5-5	NA	once	CASSLMEGSPLHF	TGTGCCAGCAGCTTGATGGAAGGTTCACCCCTCCACTTT
TRBJ2-1	TRBV11-3	TRBD2	NA	CASSATSGRWDEQFF	TGTGCCAGCAGCGCAACTAGCGGGAGATGGGATGAGCAGTTCTTC
TRBJ1-2	TRBV7-9	NA	NA	CASSFNSNYGYTF	TGTGCCAGCAGCTTTAACTCTAACTATGGCTACACCTTC
TRBJ1-3	TRBV5-1	NA	NA	CASSTAGGAAGNTIYF	TGCGCCAGCAGTACGGCGGGGGGCGCAGCCGGAAACACCATATATTTT
TRBJ1-5	TRBV11-2	NA	NA	CASSLDANQPQHF	TGTGCCAGCAGCTTGGACGCGAATCAGCCCCAGCATTTT
TRBJ2-3	TRBV27	NA	NA	CASSTGARSTQYF	TGTGCCAGCAGTACCGGGGCCAGGAGTACGCAGTATTTT
TRBJ2-7	TRBV19	TRBD1	NA	CASSHRGYEQYF	TGTGCCAGTAGTCACAGGGGGTACGAGCAGTACTTC
TRBJ2-3	TRBV5-6	NA	once	CASSLYGRTDTQYF	TGTGCCAGCAGCTTGTACGGACGCACAGATACGCAGTATTTT
TRBJ1-4	TRBV14	TRBD1	NA	CASSLYRGKLFF	TGTGCCAGCAGCCTTTACAGGGGCAAACTGTTTTTT
TRBJ2-6	TRBV7-3	NA	few	CASSLSPPGYGANVLTF	TGTGCCAGCAGCTTATCTCCTCCAGGGTACGGGGCCAACGTCCTGACTTTC
TRBJ2-1	TRBV30	TRBD2	NA	CAWGSGSSYNEQFF	TGTGCCTGGGGTAGCGGGAGTTCCTACAATGAGCAGTTCTTC
TRBJ1-1	TRBV7-8	NA	NA	CASSLRQLTEAFF	TGTGCCAGCAGCCTTCGACAGTTGACTGAAGCTTTCTTT
TRBJ2-7	TRBV11-2	TRBD1	NA	CASSTVRDSSYEQYF	TGTGCCAGCAGCACAGTCCGGGACAGCTCATACGAGCAGTACTTC
TRBJ1-1	TRBV4-1	NA	few	CASSQGRGGRNTEAFF	TGCGCCAGCAGCCAAGGCCGCGGAGGGCGGAACACTGAAGCTTTCTTT